This T cell receptor (beta chain) was observed in a study of cytomegalovirus exposure and HLA in healthy donors (dated by TCRdb to about 2017). In the study overall: According to an earlier analysis of 587 of the donors, some 180 million T cells yielded 117 million unique TCR beta sequences and about 300 Gb of sequence data. Approximately 330 gigabases of sequencing data and approximately 92 million unique TCR sequences made up an early release that covered 640 HLA-typed donors. Of the 398 genotyped donors, 75% to 85% were placed in the genetic ancestry cluster associated with self-reported Caucasian donors. The aim of the study was to test whether cataloging public T cell receptors could identify signatures of past pathogen exposure. The T cell repertoires of under 750 subjects were profiled by immunosequencing and related to cytomegalovirus serostatus. Along with the roughly 670-subject first cohort, a separate validation cohort of over 90 different subjects was used. To predict cytomegalovirus infection status, the study brought together high-throughput TCR immunosequencing, statistical association of individual TCRs with disease status, and machine learning. A later analysis re-analyzed previously published TCR beta repertoires from 660 or so donors and added high-resolution HLA genotyping to study TCR occurrence patterns. Rather than using new phenotypic data, the later analysis identified candidate immune exposures from TCR beta sequences and from how often those sequences occurred across donors. In an earlier analysis of a few hundred of the donors, high-throughput TCR beta sequencing was used to judge whether each TCR beta V gene segment behaved as functional or pseudogenic. Donor age, sex, ethnicity and CMV serostatus were compiled alongside the repertoire data. A later genetic analysis used genome-wide SNP genotypes for about 60% of the roughly 670 donors, treating that subset as a discovery cohort. Every discovery cohort repertoire had been produced on one sequencing platform. HLA typing included class I and class II loci at four-digit resolution. The number of donors typed differed by locus, with about 629-640 for A, B, C, DRB1 and DQB1, 522 for DQA1, some 570 for DPA1, and about 450 for DPB1. Several DR-DQ haplotypes were treated as single units for association and clustering because of strong linkage in the cohort. Among roughly 400 genotyped donors of the cohort, an average of approximately 220,000 unique TCR beta nucleotide sequences was sequenced per donor, of which roughly 18% were non-productive. Summary of the overall study and its limitations: In a later analysis, HLA-associated TCR beta chains showed more clonal expansion and lower generation probabilities than non-associated chains that were equally common. It was suggested by the authors that the approach could potentially be generalized to other disease states and immunological phenotypes. Because counts were too low, some 17 rarely observed V segments, including chromosome 9 orphons, were excluded from the earlier analysis of 587 of the donors. In this cohort, only TCR beta chains were sequenced, and detectable features were limited by the absence of alpha or paired-chain data. Broadly in line with IMGT annotations, most TCR beta V segments showed up in productive rearrangements about 87% or about 30% of the time in an earlier analysis of some 590 of the donors. The presence/absence analyses assumed that sequencing depth was roughly uniform across donors, and that assumption may not be true. Compared with the roughly 700-donor mean, donors in an Asian-associated ancestry cluster had fewer N-insertions in productive TCRs, according to a later genetic analysis. While some public TCRs were present in many individuals, most TCR sequences turned up only very rarely across donors. A further reported finding was that TCR beta sequences accurately predicted the HLA-A and HLA-B alleles for most subjects in the first cohort. In a later analysis, TCR association rates were found to vary across HLA loci, with the most associated TCRs seen for DRB1 alleles and the fewest for HLA-C alleles. When HLA alleles, especially DR and DQ, strongly co-occurred, TCR associations were difficult to assign to individual alleles. Specific HLA alleles were associated with 16,951 TCR beta sequences at a false discovery rate of 0.05 in a later analysis. Because HLA typing was unavailable for some donors at each locus, only the typed subset was used in association tests. Correlated functional status among segregating V segments might reflect linkage disequilibrium, but an unknown experimental factor could not be ruled out. The sequencing pipeline was judged likely to have produced a cluster of highly shared sequence variants as a technical artifact. According to a later analysis, parvovirus B19, influenza, CMV and Epstein-Barr virus appeared linked to several top co-occurrence clusters. CMV serostatus was the only immune exposure information available for the cohort. The classifier was reported to diagnose cytomegalovirus status with high specificity and sensitivity in both the original and validation cohorts. In the study, roughly 160 TCR beta chains were listed as associated with cytomegalovirus. In vitro tests confirmed that a few of the cytomegalovirus-associated TCR beta chains recognize cytomegalovirus antigens. A later genetic analysis associated a missense DCLRE1C variant with V-gene and J-gene trimming of TCR beta chains, and an independent cohort replicated the association. The 87-base-pair reads could not distinguish some IMGT-functional V segments, including TRBV6-2 and TRBV6-3, so those segments were excluded. According to a later analysis, most CMV-associated TCR beta chains appeared to be HLA-restricted, and the HLA associations seemed to be driven largely by CMV exposure.

This clone was observed a few times. Its antigen has not been determined. No base-level quality is on record; no much larger clone is a single base apart. V is cut by 0 bases and J by 6 bases, and the space between the germline ends is 12 bases. The CDR1 and CDR2 encoded by the germline V gene are MNHNS and SASEGT. The CDR3 numbers 15 residues from cysteine through phenylalanine. Only the CDR3 portion is preserved as DNA: 45 bases, with reading frame beginning at the first base. The method was the immunoSEQ multiplex PCR assay. For the multiplex PCR, a mixture combining 60 forward primers for TCR Vbeta segments and 13 reverse primers for TCR Jbeta segments was used. The CDR3 region of rearranged TCR beta genes was amplified from genomic DNA by a multiplex PCR assay. On the Illumina HiSeq System, the amplified TCR beta libraries were sequenced as 87-base-pair reads. As for how the authors treated the data: A later analysis tallied tens of millions of unique TCR beta chains across the 666 repertoires, and about 10 million of those chains were shared by two or more donors. Raw reads were error-corrected and collapsed into unique sequences by a nearest-neighbor algorithm in which closely related sequences were merged to remove PCR and sequencing errors. V, D and J gene segments were assigned by aligning CDR3 sequences to IMGT reference sequences. For a sequence to be retained, a match of at least six nucleotides to both a V gene segment and a J gene segment was required. Rearrangements were called productive when the CDR3 lacked stop codons and stayed in frame with V and J; all others were non-productive. Following IMGT convention, CDR3 was defined as the stretch from the second conserved V-encoded cysteine to the conserved J-encoded phenylalanine. In an earlier analysis of 500 to 650 of the donors, sequences lacking an unambiguous match to a single V gene segment were excluded. An earlier analysis of fewer than 750 of the donors classified V segments as functional when productive rearrangements were above 56.7% and as segregating when the standard deviation between donors was above 5%. A statistical classification framework was built to diagnose cytomegalovirus status from the catalog of TCR beta chain sequences. V and J gene assignment, in a later analysis, came from comparing TCR nucleotide sequences with IMGT/GENE-DB human TR gene sequences. Using the TCRdist pipeline, a later analysis assigned CDR3 sequences along with most-parsimonious VDJ recombination scenarios. In a later analysis, every TCR beta chain was defined by the combination of its CDR3 amino acid sequence and its V-gene family, and reads without a unique V-gene family were dropped. To address suspected cross-contamination and a sequencing artifact, a later analysis removed 592 highly shared, low-generation-probability nucleotide sequences. In a later analysis, a clonal expansion index for each public chain was calculated from normalized within-repertoire ranks of inferred template counts. In a later analysis, generation probabilities were computed with a VDJ recombination model fitted to out-of-frame rearrangements, and the resulting probabilities were checked against IGoR. A later analysis scored TCR-TCR, TCR-HLA and TCR-CMV co-occurrence with hypergeometric tests, applying a repertoire-size bias correction to TCR pairs. In a later analysis, false discovery rates were estimated by permuting HLA or CMV assignments 20 times. In a later analysis, co-occurring TCRs were grouped using DBSCAN, and TCRdist sequence similarity was added for clustering within HLA-allele-positive subsets. Repertoires with fewer than 30,000 or more than 120,000 public chains, plus five repertoires with anomalous nucleotide sharing, were excluded from co-occurrence clustering. What TCRdb holds here is the immuneACCESS table cut down to in-frame rearrangements. Part of the clones is not present; checked against another copy, under half of the missing clones reflect an unresolved V gene, and the others are unexplained. V, J and clone size are those of that table, while D and trimming were read from the DNA. The sample includes 100,000 or so clones, with about 80% observed a single time. The ten biggest clones cover roughly 4.1% of the sample.

The cohort was made up of 650 to 700 healthy bone marrow donors. Cohort members were all nominally healthy when sampled, although unrecorded immune exposures were likely present. The donor tested CMV seronegative and was one of the 352 seronegative cohort members. A peripheral blood sample was collected from each donor, and TCR beta sequencing was performed on peripheral blood mononuclear cells. The Qiagen DNeasy Blood Extraction Kit was used to extract genomic DNA from the blood cell samples. The TCR was taken from a man aged 35 to 55 in good health and CMV-seronegative. The chain was built from TRBV6-1 and TRBJ1-5; TRBD1 is possibly the D segment (6 matching bases). The sample consisted of PBMCs. The DNA sequence is given as TGTGCCAGCAGTGAAGCAGGGGGGGGGAGTCAGCCCCAGCATTTT. It translates as CASSEAGGGSQPQHF.